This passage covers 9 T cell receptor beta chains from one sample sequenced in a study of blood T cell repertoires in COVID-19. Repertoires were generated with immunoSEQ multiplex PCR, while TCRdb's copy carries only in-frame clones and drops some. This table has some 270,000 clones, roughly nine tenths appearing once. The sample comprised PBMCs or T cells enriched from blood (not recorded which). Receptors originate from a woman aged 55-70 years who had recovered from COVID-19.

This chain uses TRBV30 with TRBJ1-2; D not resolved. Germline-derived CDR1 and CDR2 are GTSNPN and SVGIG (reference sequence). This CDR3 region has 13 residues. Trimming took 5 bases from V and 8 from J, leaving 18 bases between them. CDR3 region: CAWANQVRGGYTF. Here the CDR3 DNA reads TGTGCCTGGGCAAACCAGGTCAGAGGGGGCTACACCTTC.

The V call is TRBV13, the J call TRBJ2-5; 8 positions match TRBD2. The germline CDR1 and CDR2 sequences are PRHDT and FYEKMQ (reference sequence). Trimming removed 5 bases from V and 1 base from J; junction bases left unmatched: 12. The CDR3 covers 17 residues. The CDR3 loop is CASSPKGVAGPQETQYF. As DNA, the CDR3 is TGTGCCAGCAGCCCCAAGGGGGTAGCGGGGCCCCAAGAGACCCAGTACTTC. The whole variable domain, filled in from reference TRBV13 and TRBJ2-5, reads AAGVIQSPRHLIKEKRETATLKCYPIPRHDTVYWYQQGPGQDPQFLISFYEKMQSDKGSIPDRFSAQQFSDYHSELNMSSLELGDSALYFCASSPKGVAGPQETQYFGPGTRLLVL.

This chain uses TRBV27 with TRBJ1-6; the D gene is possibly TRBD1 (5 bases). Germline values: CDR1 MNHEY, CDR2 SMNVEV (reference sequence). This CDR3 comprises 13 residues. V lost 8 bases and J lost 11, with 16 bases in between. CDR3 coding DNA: TGTGCCAGCCAGTACCAGGGAACGCCACCCCTCCACTTT. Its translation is CASQYQGTPPLHF.

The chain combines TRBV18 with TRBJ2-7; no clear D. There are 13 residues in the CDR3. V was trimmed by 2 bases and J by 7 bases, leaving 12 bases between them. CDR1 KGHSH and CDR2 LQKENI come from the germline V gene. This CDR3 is CASSPDWVREQYF. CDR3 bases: TGTGCCAGCTCACCAGATTGGGTGAGGGAGCAGTACTTC.

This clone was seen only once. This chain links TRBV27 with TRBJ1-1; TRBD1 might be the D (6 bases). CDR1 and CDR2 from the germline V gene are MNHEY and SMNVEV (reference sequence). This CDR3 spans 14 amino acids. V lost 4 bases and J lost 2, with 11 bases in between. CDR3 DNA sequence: TGTGCCAGCAGTTCAGGACAGACTAACACTGAAGCTTTCTTT. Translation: CASSSGQTNTEAFF.

The CDR3 spells CATRGDTGELFF. Written as DNA, the CDR3 is TGTGCCACCCGGGGGGACACCGGGGAGCTGTTTTTT. This sequence joins TRBV24-1 and TRBJ2-2; 7 bases match TRBD2. V shed 9 bases, J shed 3 bases, and the junction held 0 bases outside the gene matches. The CDR3 runs 12 residues. Germline assignment: CDR1 KGHDR and CDR2 SFDVKD.

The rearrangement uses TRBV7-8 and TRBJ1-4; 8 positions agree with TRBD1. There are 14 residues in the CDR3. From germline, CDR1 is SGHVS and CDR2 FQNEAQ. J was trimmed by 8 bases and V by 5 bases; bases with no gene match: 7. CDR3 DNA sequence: TGTGCCAGCAGCGCAGACAGGGGAAGGGAAAAACTGTTTTTT. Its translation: CASSADRGREKLFF.

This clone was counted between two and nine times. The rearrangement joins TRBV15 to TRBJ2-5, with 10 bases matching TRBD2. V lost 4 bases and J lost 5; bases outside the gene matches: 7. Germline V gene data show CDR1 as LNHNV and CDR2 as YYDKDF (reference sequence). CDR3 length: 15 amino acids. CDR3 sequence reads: CATSTLAGDRETQYF. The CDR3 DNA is TGTGCCACCAGCACTCTAGCGGGAGATAGGGAGACCCAGTACTTC. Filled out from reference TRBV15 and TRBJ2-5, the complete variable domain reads DAMVIQNPRYQVTQFGKPVTLSCSQTLNHNVMYWYQQKSSQAPKLLFHYYDKDFNNEADTPDNFQSRRPNTSFCFLDIRSPGLGDTAMYLCATSTLAGDRETQYFGPGTRLLVL.

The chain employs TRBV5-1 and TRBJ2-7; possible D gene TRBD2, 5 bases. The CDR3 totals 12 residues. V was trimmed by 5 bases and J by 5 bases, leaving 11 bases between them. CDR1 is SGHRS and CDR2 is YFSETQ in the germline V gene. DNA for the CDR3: TGCGCCAGCAGTTCCGGAGGACACGAGCAGTACTTC. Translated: CASSSGGHEQYF.